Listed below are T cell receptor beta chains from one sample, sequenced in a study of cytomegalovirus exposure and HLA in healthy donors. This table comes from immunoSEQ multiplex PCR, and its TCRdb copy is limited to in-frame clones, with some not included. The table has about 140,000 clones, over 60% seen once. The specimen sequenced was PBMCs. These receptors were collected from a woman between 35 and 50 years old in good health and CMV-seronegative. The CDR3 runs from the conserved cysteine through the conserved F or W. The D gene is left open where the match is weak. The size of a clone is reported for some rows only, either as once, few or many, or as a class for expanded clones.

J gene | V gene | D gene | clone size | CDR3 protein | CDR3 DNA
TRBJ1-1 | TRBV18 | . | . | CASSPLYLGQADTEAFF | TGTGCCAGCTCACCACTCTACTTAGGACAAGCTGACACTGAAGCTTTCTTT
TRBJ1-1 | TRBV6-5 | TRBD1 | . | CASSYSRTGDTEAFF | TGTGCCAGCAGTTACTCCCGGACAGGGGACACTGAAGCTTTCTTT
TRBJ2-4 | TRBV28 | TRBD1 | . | CASSPRQGRPKNIQYF | TGTGCCAGCAGCCCCCGACAGGGCCGACCCAAAAACATTCAGTACTTC
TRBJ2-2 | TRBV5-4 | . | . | CASSFLGGPGELFF | TGTGCCAGCAGCTTTTTGGGGGGGCCCGGGGAGCTGTTTTTT
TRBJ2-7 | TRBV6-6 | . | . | CASSPQNRDSAYEQYF | TGTGCCAGCAGTCCACAAAACAGGGATTCGGCCTACGAGCAGTACTTC
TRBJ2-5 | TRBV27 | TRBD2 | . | CASSTGLAGGETQYF | TGTGCCAGCAGTACAGGACTAGCGGGAGGAGAGACCCAGTACTTC
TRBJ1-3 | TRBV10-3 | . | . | CAIRGSISGNTIYF | TGTGCCATCAGAGGGAGCATTTCTGGAAACACCATATATTTT
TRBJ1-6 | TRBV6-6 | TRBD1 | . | CASSPGQGISPLHF | TGTGCCAGCAGCCCGGGACAGGGGATTTCACCCCTCCACTTT
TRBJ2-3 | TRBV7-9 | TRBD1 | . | CASNPVGDRVPDTQYF | TGTGCCAGCAACCCGGTTGGGGACAGGGTCCCAGATACGCAGTATTTT
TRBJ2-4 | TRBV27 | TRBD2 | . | CASSTPSGPGGIQYF | TGTGCCAGCAGTACCCCTAGCGGACCTGGAGGGATTCAGTACTTC
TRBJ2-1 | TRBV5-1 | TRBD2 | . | CASSLEAGASFF | TGCGCCAGCAGCTTGGAAGCGGGGGCCTCGTTCTTC
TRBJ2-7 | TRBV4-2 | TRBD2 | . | CASSPRQGDSGRGEQYF | TGTGCCAGCAGCCCCCGACAGGGTGATAGCGGGAGGGGTGAGCAGTACTTC
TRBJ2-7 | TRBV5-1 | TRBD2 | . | CASSLGPSGSAYEQYF | TGCGCCAGCAGCTTGGGGCCTAGCGGGAGCGCCTACGAGCAGTACTTC
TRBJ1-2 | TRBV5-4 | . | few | CASSSSRGVYGYTF | TGTGCCAGCAGTTCCAGCAGGGGAGTCTATGGCTACACCTTC
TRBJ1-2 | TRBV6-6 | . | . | CASSNQGSLYGYTF | TGTGCCAGCAGCAATCAGGGTTCCCTTTATGGCTACACCTTC
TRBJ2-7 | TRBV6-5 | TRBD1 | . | CASSYSTGGSYEQYF | TGTGCCAGCAGTTACTCGACAGGGGGATCCTACGAGCAGTACTTC
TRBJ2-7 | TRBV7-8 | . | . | CASSFGPGWGRISYEQYF | TGTGCCAGCAGCTTTGGACCGGGGTGGGGGCGCATATCCTACGAGCAGTACTTC
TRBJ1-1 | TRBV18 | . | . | CASSPNQGSDTEAFF | TGTGCCAGCTCACCCAACCAGGGATCGGACACTGAAGCTTTCTTT
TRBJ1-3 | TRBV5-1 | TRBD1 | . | CASRQGNTIYF | TGCGCCAGCAGACAGGGGAACACCATATATTTT
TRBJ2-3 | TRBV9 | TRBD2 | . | CASSAFFTSGGKDTQYF | TGTGCCAGCAGCGCGTTCTTCACTAGCGGGGGGAAAGATACGCAGTATTTT
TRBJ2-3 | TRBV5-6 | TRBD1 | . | CASSRKLQGSTDTQYF | TGTGCCAGCAGCCGAAAATTACAGGGGAGCACAGATACGCAGTATTTT
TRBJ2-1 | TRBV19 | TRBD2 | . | CASSWASGGSYNEQFF | TGTGCCAGTAGTTGGGCTAGCGGGGGGTCCTACAATGAGCAGTTCTTC
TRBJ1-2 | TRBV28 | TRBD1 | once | CASKDRTGGGYTF | TGTGCCAGCAAAGACCGGACAGGGGGTGGCTACACCTTC
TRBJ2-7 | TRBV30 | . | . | CAWAGEDPYEQYF | TGTGCCTGGGCCGGGGAAGATCCCTACGAGCAGTACTTC
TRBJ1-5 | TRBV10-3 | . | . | CAISESMGGIGNQPQHF | TGTGCCATCAGTGAGTCTATGGGGGGGATTGGCAATCAGCCCCAGCATTTT
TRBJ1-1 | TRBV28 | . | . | CASSLFSPMNTEAFF | TGTGCCAGCAGTTTATTTAGCCCTATGAACACTGAAGCTTTCTTT
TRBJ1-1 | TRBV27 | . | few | CASSTTAAEAFF | TGTGCCAGCTCGACTACCGCGGCTGAAGCTTTCTTT
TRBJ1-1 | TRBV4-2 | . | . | CASSLERYNTEAFF | TGTGCCAGCAGCCTTGAGCGGTACAACACTGAAGCTTTCTTT
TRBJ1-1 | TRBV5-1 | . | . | CASRSWGDTEAFF | TGCGCCAGTAGATCGTGGGGGGACACTGAAGCTTTCTTT
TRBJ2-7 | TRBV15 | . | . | CATSRGVTGYEQYF | TGTGCCACCAGCAGAGGGGTCACAGGCTACGAGCAGTACTTC
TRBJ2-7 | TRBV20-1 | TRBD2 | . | CSASGGYEQYF | TGCAGTGCTTCGGGGGGATACGAGCAGTACTTC
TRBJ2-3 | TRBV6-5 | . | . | CASREGAHTDTQYF | TGTGCCAGCAGAGAAGGGGCTCACACAGATACGCAGTATTTT
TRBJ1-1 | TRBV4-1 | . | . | CASSQVLGALNTEAFF | TGCGCCAGCAGCCAAGTATTGGGGGCCTTGAACACTGAAGCTTTCTTT
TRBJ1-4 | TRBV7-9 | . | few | CSSSFPIAGVDEKLFF | TGTTCCAGCAGCTTCCCTATAGCAGGGGTAGATGAAAAACTGTTTTTT
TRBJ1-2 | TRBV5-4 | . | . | CASSTGWAGGYTF | TGTGCCAGCAGCACAGGCTGGGCCGGTGGCTACACCTTC
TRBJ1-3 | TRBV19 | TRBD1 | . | CASSLHGQGFSGNTIYF | TGTGCCAGTAGCCTACACGGACAGGGCTTCTCTGGAAACACCATATATTTT
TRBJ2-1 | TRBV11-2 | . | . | CASSLLRGSSYNEQFF | TGTGCCAGCAGCTTACTACGCGGCTCCTCCTACAATGAGCAGTTCTTC
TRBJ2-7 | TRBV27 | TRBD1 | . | CASGTGGSYEQYF | TGTGCCAGCGGGACAGGGGGCTCCTACGAGCAGTACTTC
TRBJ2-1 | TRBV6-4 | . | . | CASSGGDSSYNEQFF | TGTGCCAGCAGTGGCGGGGATAGCTCCTACAATGAGCAGTTCTTC
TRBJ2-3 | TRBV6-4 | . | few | CASSAGRTSTDTQYF | TGTGCCAGCAGCGCCGGACGGACTAGCACAGATACGCAGTATTTT
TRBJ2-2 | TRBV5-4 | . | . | CASSLGQDGTGELFF | TGTGCCAGCAGCTTGGGACAGGATGGGACCGGGGAGCTGTTTTTT
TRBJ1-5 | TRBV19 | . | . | CASSPFPTDYSNQPQHF | TGTGCCAGTAGTCCTTTCCCGACAGATTATAGCAATCAGCCCCAGCATTTT
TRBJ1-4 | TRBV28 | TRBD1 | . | CASIRSGTDIGKLFF | TGTGCCAGCATCCGATCCGGGACAGATATCGGAAAACTGTTTTTT
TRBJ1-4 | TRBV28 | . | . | CASSLGRSGEKLFF | TGTGCCAGCAGTTTAGGGAGGTCGGGTGAAAAACTGTTTTTT
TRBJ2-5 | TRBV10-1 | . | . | CASSDRTGYLETQYF | TGCGCCAGCAGTGACCGTACAGGATATTTAGAGACCCAGTACTTC
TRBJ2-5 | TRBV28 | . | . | CASSLAGSYQETQYF | TGTGCCAGCAGTTTAGCGGGGTCGTACCAAGAGACCCAGTACTTC
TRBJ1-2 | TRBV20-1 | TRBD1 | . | CSASHFDRGYF | TGCAGTGCTTCTCACTTCGACAGGGGCTACTTC
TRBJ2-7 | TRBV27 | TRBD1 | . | CASSLLGGRKEQYF | TGTGCCAGCAGTTTATTAGGGGGCAGGAAGGAGCAGTACTTC
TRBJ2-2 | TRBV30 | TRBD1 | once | CAWSPSDRGETGELFF | TGTGCCTGGAGTCCCTCGGACAGGGGTGAGACCGGGGAGCTGTTTTTT
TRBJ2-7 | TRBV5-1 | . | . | CASSFGGYEQYF | TGCGCCAGCAGCTTCGGAGGCTACGAGCAGTACTTC
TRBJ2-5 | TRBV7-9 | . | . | CASSATGGGPGETQYF | TGTGCCAGCAGCGCTACTGGTGGGGGCCCAGGGGAGACCCAGTACTTC
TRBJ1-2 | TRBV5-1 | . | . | CASSPDRPRGYGYTF | TGCGCCAGCAGCCCAGACAGGCCCCGGGGCTATGGCTACACCTTC
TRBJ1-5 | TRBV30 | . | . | CAWSVQGYSNQPQHF | TGTGCCTGGAGTGTACAGGGTTATAGCAATCAGCCCCAGCATTTT
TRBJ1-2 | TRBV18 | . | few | CASSLDGGGDTF | TGTGCCAGCTCACTTGACGGCGGGGGAGACACCTTC